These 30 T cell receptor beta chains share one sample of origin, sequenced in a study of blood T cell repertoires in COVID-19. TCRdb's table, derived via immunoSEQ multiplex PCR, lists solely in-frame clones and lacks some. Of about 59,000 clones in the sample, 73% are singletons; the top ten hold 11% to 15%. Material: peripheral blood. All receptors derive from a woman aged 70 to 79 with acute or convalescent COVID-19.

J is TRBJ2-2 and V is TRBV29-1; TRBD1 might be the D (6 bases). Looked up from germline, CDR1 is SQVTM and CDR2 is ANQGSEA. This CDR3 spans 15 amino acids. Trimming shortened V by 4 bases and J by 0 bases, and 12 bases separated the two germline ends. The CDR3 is CSVGAGATNTGELFF. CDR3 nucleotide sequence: TGCAGCGTTGGGGCAGGGGCCACGAACACCGGGGAGCTGTTTTTT.

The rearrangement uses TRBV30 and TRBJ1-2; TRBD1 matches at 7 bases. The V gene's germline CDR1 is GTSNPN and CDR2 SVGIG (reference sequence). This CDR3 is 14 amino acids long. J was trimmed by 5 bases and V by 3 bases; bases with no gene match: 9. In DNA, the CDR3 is TGTGCCTGGAGCCACCGGGACAGAATATATGGCTACACCTTC. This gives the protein CAWSHRDRIYGYTF.

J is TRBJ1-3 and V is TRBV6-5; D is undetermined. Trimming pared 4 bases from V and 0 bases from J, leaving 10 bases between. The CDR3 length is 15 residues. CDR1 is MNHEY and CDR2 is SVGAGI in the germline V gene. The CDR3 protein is CASSFARSSGNTIYF. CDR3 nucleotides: TGTGCCAGCAGTTTCGCTCGGAGCTCTGGAAACACCATATATTTT.

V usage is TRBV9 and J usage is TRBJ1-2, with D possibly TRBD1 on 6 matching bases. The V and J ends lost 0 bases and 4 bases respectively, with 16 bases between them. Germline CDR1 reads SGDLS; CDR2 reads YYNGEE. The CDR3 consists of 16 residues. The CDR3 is CASSVASTGSLYGYTF. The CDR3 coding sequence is TGTGCCAGCAGCGTAGCCTCGACAGGCTCTCTCTATGGCTACACCTTC.

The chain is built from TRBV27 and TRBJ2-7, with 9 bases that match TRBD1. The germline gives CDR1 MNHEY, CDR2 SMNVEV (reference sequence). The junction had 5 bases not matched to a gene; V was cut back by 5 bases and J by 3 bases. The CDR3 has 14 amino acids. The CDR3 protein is CASSRPGQGYEQYF. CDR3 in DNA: TGTGCCAGCAGTCGGCCGGGACAGGGCTACGAGCAGTACTTC.

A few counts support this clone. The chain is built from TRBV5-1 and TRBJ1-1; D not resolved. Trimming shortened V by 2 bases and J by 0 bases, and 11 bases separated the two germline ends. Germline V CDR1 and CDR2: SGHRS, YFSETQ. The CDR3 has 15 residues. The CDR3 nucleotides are TGCGCCAGCAGCTTTTTGCCGACAATGAACACTGAAGCTTTCTTT. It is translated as CASSFLPTMNTEAFF.

The CDR3 loop reads CASSGGLQKAYEQYV. The CDR3 DNA is TGTGCCAGCAGTGGGGGACTACAGAAGGCCTACGAGCAGTACGTC. The chain links TRBV6-4 to TRBJ2-7; 7 bases fit TRBD2. The CDR3 is 15 amino acids. J lost 2 bases, V lost 4 bases, and 8 bases had no gene match. Germline-derived CDR1 and CDR2 are MRHNA and SNTAGT.

CDR3 in amino acids: CASHLGGVGTDTQYF. The DNA of the CDR3 is TGTGCCAGCCACCTCGGCGGAGTGGGCACAGATACGCAGTATTTT. The chain joins TRBV6-5 to TRBJ2-3, with D uncertain. The germline V gene encodes CDR1 MNHEY and CDR2 SVGAGI. The CDR3 has 15 residues. V lost 8 bases to trimming and J lost 1 base, with 16 bases between them.

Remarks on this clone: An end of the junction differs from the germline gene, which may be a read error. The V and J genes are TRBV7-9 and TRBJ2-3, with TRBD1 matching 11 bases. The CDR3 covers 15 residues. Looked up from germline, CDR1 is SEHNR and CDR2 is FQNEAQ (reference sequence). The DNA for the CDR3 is TGTGCCAGCAGCCCGGGACAGGGGGGAGTCCTGTCGATCAATTTT. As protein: CASSPGQGGVLSINF. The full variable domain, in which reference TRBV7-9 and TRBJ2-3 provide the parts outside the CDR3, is DTGVSQNPRHKITKRGQNVTFRCDPISEHNRLYWYRQTLGQGPEFLTYFQNEAQLEKSRLLSDRFSAERPKGSFSTLEIQRTEQGDSAMYLCASSPGQGGVLSINFGPGTRLTVL.

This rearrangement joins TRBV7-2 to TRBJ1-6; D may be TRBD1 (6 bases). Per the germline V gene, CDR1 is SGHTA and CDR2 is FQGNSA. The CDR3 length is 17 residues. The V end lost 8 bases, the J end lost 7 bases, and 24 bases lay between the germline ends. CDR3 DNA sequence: TGTGCCAGCCGGGGGGGGGCTCCAGGGGCAAGAAATTCACCCCTCCACTTT. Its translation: CASRGGAPGARNSPLHF.

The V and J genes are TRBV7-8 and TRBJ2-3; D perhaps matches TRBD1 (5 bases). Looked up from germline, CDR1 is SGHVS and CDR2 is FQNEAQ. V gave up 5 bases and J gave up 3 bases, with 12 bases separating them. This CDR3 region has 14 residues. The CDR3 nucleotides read TGTGCCAGCAGCCCCGGACACTCGACAGATACGCAGTATTTT. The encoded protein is CASSPGHSTDTQYF.

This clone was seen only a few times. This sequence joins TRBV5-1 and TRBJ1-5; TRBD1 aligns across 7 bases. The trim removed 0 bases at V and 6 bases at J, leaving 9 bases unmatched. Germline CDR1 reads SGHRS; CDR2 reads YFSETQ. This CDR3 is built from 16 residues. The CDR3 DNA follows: TGCGCCAGCAGCTTGGGATTACAGGGGCAGGGTCAGCCCCAGCATTTT. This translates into CASSLGLQGQGQPQHF.

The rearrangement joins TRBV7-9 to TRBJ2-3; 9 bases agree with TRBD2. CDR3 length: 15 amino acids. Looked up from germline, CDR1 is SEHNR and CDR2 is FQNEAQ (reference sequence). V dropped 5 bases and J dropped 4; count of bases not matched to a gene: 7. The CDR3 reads CASSQPAGGADTQYF. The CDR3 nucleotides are TGTGCCAGCAGCCAACCAGCGGGGGGAGCAGATACGCAGTATTTT.

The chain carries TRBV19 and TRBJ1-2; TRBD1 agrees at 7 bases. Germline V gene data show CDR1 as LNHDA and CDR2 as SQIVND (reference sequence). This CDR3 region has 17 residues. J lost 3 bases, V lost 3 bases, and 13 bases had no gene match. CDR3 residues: CASSMGNTGVPYYGYTF. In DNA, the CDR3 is TGTGCCAGTAGTATGGGGAACACAGGGGTCCCCTACTATGGCTACACCTTC.

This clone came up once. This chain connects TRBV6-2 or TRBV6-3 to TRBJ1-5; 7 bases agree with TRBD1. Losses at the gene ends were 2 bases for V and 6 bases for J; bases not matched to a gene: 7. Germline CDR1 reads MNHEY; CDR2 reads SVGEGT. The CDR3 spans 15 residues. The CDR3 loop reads CASSYMRGGGQPQHF. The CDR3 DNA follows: TGTGCCAGCAGTTACATGAGAGGGGGCGGTCAGCCCCAGCATTTT.

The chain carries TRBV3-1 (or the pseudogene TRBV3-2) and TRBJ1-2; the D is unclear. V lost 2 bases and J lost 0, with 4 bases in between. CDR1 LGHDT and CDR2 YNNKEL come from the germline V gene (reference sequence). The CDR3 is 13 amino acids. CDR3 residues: CASSQIANYGYTF. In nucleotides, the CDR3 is TGTGCCAGCAGCCAAATAGCTAACTATGGCTACACCTTC.

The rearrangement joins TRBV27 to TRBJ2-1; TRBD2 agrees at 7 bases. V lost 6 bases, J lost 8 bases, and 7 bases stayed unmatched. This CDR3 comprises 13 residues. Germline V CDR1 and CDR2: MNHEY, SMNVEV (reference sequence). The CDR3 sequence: CASRRLGGDEQFF. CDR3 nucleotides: TGTGCCAGCAGGCGTCTGGGAGGGGATGAGCAGTTCTTC.

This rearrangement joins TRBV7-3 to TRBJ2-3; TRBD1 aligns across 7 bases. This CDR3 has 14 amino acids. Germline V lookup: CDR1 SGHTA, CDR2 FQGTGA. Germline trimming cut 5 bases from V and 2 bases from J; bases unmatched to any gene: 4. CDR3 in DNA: TGTGCCAGCAGCCCGGGACAGTCCACAGATACGCAGTATTTT. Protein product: CASSPGQSTDTQYF.

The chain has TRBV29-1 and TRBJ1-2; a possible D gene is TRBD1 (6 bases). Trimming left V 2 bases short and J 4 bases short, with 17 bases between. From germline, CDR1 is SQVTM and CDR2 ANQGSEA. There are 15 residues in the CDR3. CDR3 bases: TGCAGCGTTGAAAGGTGGGCAGGGGTCTCCTATGGCTACACCTTC. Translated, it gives CSVERWAGVSYGYTF.

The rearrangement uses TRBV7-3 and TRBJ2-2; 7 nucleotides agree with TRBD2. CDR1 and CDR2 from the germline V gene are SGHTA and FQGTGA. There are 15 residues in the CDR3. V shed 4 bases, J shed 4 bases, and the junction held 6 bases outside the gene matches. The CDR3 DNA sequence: TGTGCCAGCAGCTGGGACGGCGGGGGCACCGGGGAGCTGTTTTTT. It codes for CASSWDGGGTGELFF.

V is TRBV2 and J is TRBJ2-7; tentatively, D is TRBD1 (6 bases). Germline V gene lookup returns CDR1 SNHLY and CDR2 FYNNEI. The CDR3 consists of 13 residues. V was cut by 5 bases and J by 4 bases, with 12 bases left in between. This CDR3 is CASSPWTAYEQYV. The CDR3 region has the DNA TGTGCCAGCAGTCCTTGGACAGCATACGAGCAGTACGTC.

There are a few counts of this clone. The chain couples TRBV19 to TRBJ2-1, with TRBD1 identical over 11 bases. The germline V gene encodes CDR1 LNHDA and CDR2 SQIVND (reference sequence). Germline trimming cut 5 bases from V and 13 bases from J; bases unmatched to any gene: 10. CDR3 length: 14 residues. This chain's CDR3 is CASSDVPDRGRQFF. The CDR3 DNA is TGTGCCAGTAGTGACGTACCGGACAGGGGGCGACAGTTCTTC.

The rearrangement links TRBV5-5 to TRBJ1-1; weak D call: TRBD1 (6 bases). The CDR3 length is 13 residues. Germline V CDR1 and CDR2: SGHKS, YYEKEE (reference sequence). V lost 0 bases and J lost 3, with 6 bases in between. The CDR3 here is CASSLGGHTEAFF. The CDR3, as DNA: TGTGCCAGCAGCTTGGGGGGGCACACTGAAGCTTTCTTT.

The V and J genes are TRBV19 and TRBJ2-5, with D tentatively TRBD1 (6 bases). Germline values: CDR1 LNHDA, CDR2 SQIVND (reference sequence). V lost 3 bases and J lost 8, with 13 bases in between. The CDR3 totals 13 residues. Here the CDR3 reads CASSISGQKTQYF. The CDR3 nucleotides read TGTGCCAGTAGTATCTCCGGACAGAAAACCCAGTACTTC.

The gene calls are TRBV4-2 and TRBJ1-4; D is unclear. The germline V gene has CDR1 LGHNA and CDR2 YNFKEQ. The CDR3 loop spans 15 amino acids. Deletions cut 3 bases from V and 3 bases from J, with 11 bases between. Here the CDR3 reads CASSQELRANEKLFF. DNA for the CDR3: TGTGCCAGCAGCCAGGAACTGAGGGCTAATGAAAAACTGTTTTTT.

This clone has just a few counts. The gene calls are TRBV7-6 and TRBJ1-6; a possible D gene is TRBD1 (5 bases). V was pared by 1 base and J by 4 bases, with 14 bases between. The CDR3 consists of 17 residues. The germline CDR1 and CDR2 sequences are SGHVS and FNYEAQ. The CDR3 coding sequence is TGTGCCAGCAGCTTAGACGCCGGGACTTTGTATAATTCACCCCTCCACTTT. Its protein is CASSLDAGTLYNSPLHF.

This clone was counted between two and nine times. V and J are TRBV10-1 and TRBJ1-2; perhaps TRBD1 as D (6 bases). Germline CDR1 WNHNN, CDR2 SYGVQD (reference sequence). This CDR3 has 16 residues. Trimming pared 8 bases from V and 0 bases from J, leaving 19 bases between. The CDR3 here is CASHPLRDTTNYGYTF. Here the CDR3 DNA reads TGCGCCAGCCATCCTCTCCGGGACACCACTAACTATGGCTACACCTTC.

The CDR3 here is CASIRVGLSTEAFF. For the CDR3, the DNA is TGTGCCAGCATCAGGGTCGGCTTGAGCACTGAAGCTTTCTTT. J is TRBJ1-1 and V is TRBV27; maybe TRBD1 (5 bases). The CDR3 spans 14 residues. The germline V and J ends were trimmed by 7 bases and 4 bases, with 16 bases remaining between them. From germline, CDR1 is MNHEY and CDR2 SMNVEV (reference sequence).

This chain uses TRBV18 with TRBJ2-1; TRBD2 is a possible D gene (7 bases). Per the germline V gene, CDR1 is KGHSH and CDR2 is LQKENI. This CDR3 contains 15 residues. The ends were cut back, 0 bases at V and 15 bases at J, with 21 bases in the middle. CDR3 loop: CASSPPSRGGQGVFF. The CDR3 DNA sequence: TGTGCCAGCTCACCACCGTCAAGGGGGGGGCAGGGAGTGTTCTTC.

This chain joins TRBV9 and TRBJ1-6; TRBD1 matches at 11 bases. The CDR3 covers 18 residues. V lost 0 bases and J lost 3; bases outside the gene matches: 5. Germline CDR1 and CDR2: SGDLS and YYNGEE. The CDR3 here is CASSVGTGGVGYNSPLHF. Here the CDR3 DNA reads TGTGCCAGCAGCGTAGGGACAGGGGGCGTCGGCTATAATTCACCCCTCCACTTT.